The clone carrying this TCR beta chain has a handful of counts. The antigen remains undetermined. The sample originates from a study of post-analysis software for immune sequencing data. Study-wide results and limits: Patients used about five TRBV segments, including TRBV5-6, TRBV5-1 and TRBV20-1, more often than controls.

Unique molecular identifiers featured in each of the TCR beta cDNA libraries. TCRdb re-called the PCR reads through MiXCR, storing one row per CDR3 protein. The sample contains roughly 180,000 distinct CDR3 sequences, around 30% of which appear only once. CDR1 is LGHDT and CDR2 is YNNKEL in the germline V gene (reference sequence). Trimming stripped 3 bases from V and 1 base from J, with 12 bases between. The CDR3 is 15 amino acids. The clonotype originates from a girl between 5 and 17 years old with multiple sclerosis. Sequencing was performed on blood. The V and J genes are TRBV3-1 and TRBJ1-1; D unclear. Written as DNA, the CDR3 is TGTGCCAGCAGCCAGGGAAGACATACGAACACTGAAGCTTTCTTT. It encodes CASSQGRHTNTEAFF.